A single sample is the source of the 22 T cell receptor beta chains below, sequenced in a study of response to subunit inactivated influenza vaccine (dated by TCRdb to 2016 to 2019). The protocol used for the library was RT-PCR. The sequencer was an Illumina HiSeq 2500. TCRdb cleaned the public reads at Q25 with fastp, built clones with MiXCR and kept in-frame beta chains. Duplicate CDR3 protein sequences are folded into a single record with the most common DNA and genes. This sample lists 500,000 to 650,000 distinct CDR3 sequences; 7.5% to 8.5% were detected once. Approximately 13% of the sample lies in the top ten. The input for sequencing was PBMCs from blood, taken less than 30 months after vaccination. Receptors were obtained from a man aged 45 to 70 who received an inactivated influenza vaccine. Donor details come from another sample of the same person, matched by shared clones.

The CDR3 loop is CASRPGTSNALHF. DNA for the CDR3: TGCGCCAGCAGGCCCGGGACATCGAACGCCCTCCACTTT. The V gene is TRBV5-1, the J gene TRBJ1-6; D may be TRBD1 (6 bases). V shed 5 bases and J shed 14 bases, with 17 bases lying between them. The CDR3 runs to 13 residues. The germline V gene has CDR1 SGHRS and CDR2 YFSETQ.

The chain combines TRBV5-1 with TRBJ1-1; D not certain. CDR1 SGHRS and CDR2 YFSETQ come from the germline V gene. CDR3 size: 14 residues. V lost 0 bases and J lost 1, with 7 bases in between. The CDR3 coding sequence is TGCGCCAGCAGCTTGGGACATGAGAACACTGAAGCTTTCTTT. This gives the protein CASSLGHENTEAFF.

In its sample, this clonotype was seen a few times. J is TRBJ2-1 and V is TRBV12-3 or TRBV12-4, with 8 nucleotides matching TRBD2. The length of the CDR3 is 13 residues. Trimming removed 3 bases from V and 8 bases from J; junction bases left unmatched: 3. CDR3 DNA sequence: TGTGCCAGCAGTTTCATTAGCGGGGATGAGCAGTTCTTC. Translating gives CASSFISGDEQFF.

This clonotype was detected ten times or more. This chain uses TRBV4-3 with TRBJ2-1, with TRBD2 as a possible D gene (6 bases). Trimming took off 4 bases at V and 9 bases at J, with 13 bases between the two ends. In germline, CDR1 is LGHNA, CDR2 YSLEER. The CDR3 totals 13 residues. The CDR3 region is CASSPWPGVEQFF. In DNA, the CDR3 is TGCGCCAGCAGCCCCTGGCCGGGGGTTGAGCAGTTCTTC.

This clonotype was recorded at least ten times. This chain joins TRBV10-3 and TRBJ2-3; 8 nucleotides match TRBD2. This CDR3 contains 14 residues. Germline V lookup: CDR1 ENHRY, CDR2 SYGVKD. Germline trimming cut 6 bases from V and 2 bases from J; bases unmatched to any gene: 4. This chain's CDR3 is CAIRRGVDTDTQYF. The CDR3 DNA is TGTGCCATCAGGCGGGGGGTCGACACAGATACGCAGTATTTT.

A few counts support this clonotype. The J gene is TRBJ2-3, the V gene TRBV14; D is undetermined. Germline V CDR1 and CDR2: SGHDN, FVKESK. This CDR3 has 15 residues. V was pared by 2 bases and J by 4 bases, with 13 bases between. The CDR3 nucleotides are TGTGCCAGCAGCCAACGGTCCAGTTGGGCAGATACGCAGTATTTT. It is translated as CASSQRSSWADTQYF.

This clonotype was seen repeatedly, ten times or more. Here the CDR3 reads CASSYQVNQPQHF. The CDR3 coding sequence is TGTGCCAGCAGTTACCAGGTCAATCAGCCCCAGCATTTT. The chain links TRBV6-5 to TRBJ1-5; D is unresolved. Looked up from germline, CDR1 is MNHEY and CDR2 is SVGAGI. V was trimmed by 2 bases and J by 3 bases, leaving 5 bases between them. This CDR3 has 13 amino acids.

This clonotype was observed many times. The chain joins TRBV7-2 to TRBJ2-7; 10 bases match TRBD2. CDR1 and CDR2 from the germline V gene are SGHTA and FQGNSA. This CDR3 is built from 15 residues. J was trimmed by 4 bases and V by 5 bases; bases with no gene match: 8. CDR3 in DNA: TGTGCCAGCAGCGCCAAGACTAGCGGGTTGTACGAGCAGTACTTC. Translating gives CASSAKTSGLYEQYF.

In its sample, this clonotype was seen many times. The chain employs TRBV5-5 and TRBJ2-5; D remains ambiguous. The V gene lost 2 bases and the J gene lost 5 bases, with 13 bases spanning the gap. Germline-derived CDR1 and CDR2 are SGHKS and YYEKEE (reference sequence). The CDR3 is 14 amino acids. In DNA form, the CDR3 reads TGTGCCAGCAGCTTTGTGTCGGTTGTGGAGACCCAGTACTTC. Translating gives CASSFVSVVETQYF.

In this sample, this clonotype turned up a few times. This sequence joins TRBV7-9 and TRBJ2-7; 8 nucleotides align to TRBD1. Germline V gene sequence: CDR1 SEHNR, CDR2 FQNEAQ (reference sequence). The length of the CDR3 is 12 residues. Unmatched junction bases numbered 6, after V lost 3 bases and J lost 11 bases. The CDR3 region is CASSFYVDREYF. DNA for the CDR3: TGTGCCAGCAGCTTTTATGTGGACAGGGAGTACTTC.

This clonotype was counted only a few times. This chain connects TRBV11-2 to TRBJ2-1; unclear D gene. In germline, CDR1 is SGHAT, CDR2 FQNNGV. Trimming took off 1 base at V and 0 bases at J, with 19 bases between the two ends. This CDR3 is 19 amino acids long. The CDR3: CASSLGSLSWGSSYNEQFF. CDR3 nucleotide sequence: TGTGCCAGCAGCTTAGGGTCTTTATCTTGGGGAAGCTCCTACAATGAGCAGTTCTTC.

This clonotype was observed a handful of times. The rearrangement uses TRBV28 and TRBJ2-7; possibly TRBD1 for D (5 bases). The V end lost 7 bases, the J end lost 9 bases, and 19 bases lay between the germline ends. Germline CDR1 MDHEN, CDR2 SYDVKM. The CDR3 spans 13 residues. CDR3 DNA sequence: TGTGCCAGCACCCCGGACACCCCGCGTAGGCAGTACTTC. Encoded protein: CASTPDTPRRQYF.

The genes are TRBV24-1 and TRBJ2-3; D not resolved. Trimming pared 3 bases from V and 8 bases from J, leaving 11 bases between. The germline CDR1 and CDR2 sequences are KGHDR and SFDVKD. The CDR3 extends over 13 amino acids. The CDR3 reads CATSDLGGATQYF. DNA of the CDR3: TGTGCCACCAGTGATCTAGGTGGAGCTACGCAGTATTTT.

This clonotype was observed many times. CDR3 in amino acids: CSVEDLVRGTGELFF. In nucleotides, the CDR3 is TGCAGCGTTGAAGATCTTGTGAGGGGCACCGGGGAGCTGTTTTTT. The chain uses TRBV29-1 and TRBJ2-2; TRBD1 or TRBD2 may be the D gene (5 bases each). Germline loops: CDR1 SQVTM, CDR2 ANQGSEA. This CDR3 is built from 15 residues. V gave up 0 bases and J gave up 4 bases, with 12 bases separating them.

This clonotype was detected ten times or more. CDR3: CASSRKGREETQYF. CDR3 coding DNA: TGTGCCAGCAGCCGAAAAGGCAGGGAAGAGACCCAGTACTTC. J is TRBJ2-5 and V is TRBV5-8, with D perhaps TRBD1 (5 bases). Trimming cost V 4 bases and J 3 bases, with 13 bases left between them. Germline CDR1 SGHTS, CDR2 YDEGEE. The CDR3 runs to 14 residues.

J is TRBJ2-5 and V is TRBV12-3 or TRBV12-4; 11 nucleotides line up with TRBD1. The CDR3 covers 15 residues. V was pared by 8 bases and J by 5 bases, with 10 bases of the junction left unmatched. CDR3 DNA: TGTGCCAGCGTGCTTGGACAGGGGGCAGGCGAGACCCAGTACTTC. Translating gives CASVLGQGAGETQYF.

Only a few counts were recorded for this clonotype. The V gene is TRBV2, the J gene TRBJ1-2; no clear D. Trimming removed 5 bases at V and 2 bases at J, with 9 bases between. Germline assignment: CDR1 SNHLY and CDR2 FYNNEI. This CDR3 spans 13 amino acids. For the CDR3, the DNA is TGTGCCAGCAGTACTTCACGAAACTATGGCTACACCTTC. Amino acid sequence: CASSTSRNYGYTF.

The sample holds many counts of this clonotype. This rearrangement joins TRBV20-1 to TRBJ1-2; D gene ambiguous. The CDR3 is 11 residues long. The germline V gene encodes CDR1 DFQATT and CDR2 SNEGSKA (reference sequence). With 4 bases removed from V and 4 bases from J, the gap between germline ends came to 7 bases. The CDR3 loop reads CSAIGTYGYTF. The DNA of the CDR3 is TGCAGTGCTATCGGCACCTATGGCTACACCTTC.

A word on this clonotype: At one end, the junction sequence differs from germline, possibly due to a read error. V usage is TRBV3-1 and J usage is TRBJ2-1; 9 nucleotides agree with TRBD1. Germline CDR1 is LGHDT and CDR2 is YNNKEL (reference sequence). This CDR3 contains 17 residues. The CDR3 coding sequence is TGTGCCTGCAGCCAAGATCTGGGGACAGGGCCCTACAATGAGCAGTTCTTC. Protein: CACSQDLGTGPYNEQFF.

This clonotype was observed a handful of times. This sequence joins TRBV6-2 or TRBV6-3 and TRBJ2-2; tentatively, D is TRBD2 (6 bases). This CDR3 is 16 amino acids long. Between the trimmed V and J ends, which lost 7 bases and 0 bases, there was a span of 15 bases. Per the germline V gene, CDR1 is MNHEY and CDR2 is SVGEGT. Here the CDR3 reads CASTGGGPTNTGELFF. The DNA for the CDR3 is TGTGCCAGCACTGGGGGAGGCCCGACGAACACCGGGGAGCTGTTTTTT.

This clonotype was seen repeatedly, ten times or more. The CDR3 protein is CASSLWQTSTDTQYF. The CDR3 DNA reads as TGTGCCAGCAGCTTGTGGCAGACCTCCACAGATACGCAGTATTTT. The chain has TRBV5-5 and TRBJ2-3; no definite D call. This CDR3 comprises 15 residues. Trimming cost V 1 base and J 2 bases, with 11 bases left between them. Looked up from germline, CDR1 is SGHKS and CDR2 is YYEKEE (reference sequence).

The chain has TRBV4-3 and TRBJ1-1; no reliable D call. The CDR3 extends over 13 amino acids. V was clipped by 1 base and J by 6 bases, with 9 bases between them. From germline, CDR1 is LGHNA and CDR2 YSLEER. This CDR3 is CASSQVDMAEAFF. In nucleotides, the CDR3 is TGCGCCAGCAGCCAAGTTGACATGGCTGAAGCTTTCTTT.